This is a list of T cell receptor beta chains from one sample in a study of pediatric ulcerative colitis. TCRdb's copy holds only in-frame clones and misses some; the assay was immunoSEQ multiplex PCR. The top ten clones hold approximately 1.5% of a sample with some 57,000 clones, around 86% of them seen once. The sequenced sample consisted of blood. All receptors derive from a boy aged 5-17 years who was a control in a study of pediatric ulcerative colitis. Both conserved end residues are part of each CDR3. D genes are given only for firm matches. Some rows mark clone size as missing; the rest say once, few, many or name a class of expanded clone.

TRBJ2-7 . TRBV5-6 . TGTGCCAGCAGCTTTCTAAGCGAGCAGTACTTC CASSFLSEQYF
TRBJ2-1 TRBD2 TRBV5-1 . TGCGCCAGCAGCTCGGAGCGGGGTTTTCTATACAATGAGCAGTTCTTC CASSSERGFLYNEQFF
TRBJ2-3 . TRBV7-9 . TGTGCCAGCAGCTACGCCGGAGGGGCAGATACGCAGTATTTT CASSYAGGADTQYF
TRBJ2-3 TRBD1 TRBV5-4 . TGTGCCAGCAGCCTGGGTCAGGGGGACACAGATACGCAGTATTTT CASSLGQGDTDTQYF
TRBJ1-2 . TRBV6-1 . TGTGCCAGCAGTCCCTACGCCTATGGCTACACCTTC CASSPYAYGYTF
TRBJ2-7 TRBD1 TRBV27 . TGTGCCAGCAGTTTAATGACAGGGGGTGCCTCCTACGAGCAGTACTTC CASSLMTGGASYEQYF
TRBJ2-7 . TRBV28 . TGTGCCAGCAGTTTATCCGTGGGGGGAAGTGACGAGCAGTACTTC CASSLSVGGSDEQYF
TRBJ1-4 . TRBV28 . TGTGCCAGCAGTTTTGATGAAAAACTGTTTTTT CASSFDEKLFF
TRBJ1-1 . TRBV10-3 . TGTGCCATCAGTGGGGGACCGGGTAATCGGGTGGTTGAAGCTTTCTTT CAISGGPGNRVVEAFF
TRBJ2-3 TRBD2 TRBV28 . TGTGCCAGCAGTTTATTAGCGGGACGGCGCCTAACAGATACGCAGTATTTT CASSLLAGRRLTDTQYF
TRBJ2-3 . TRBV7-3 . TGTGCCAGCAGCCCAACTCGGGCTAGTATCCCAGATACGCAGTATTTT CASSPTRASIPDTQYF
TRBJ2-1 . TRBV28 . TGTGCCAGCAGTTTATGGCGCTTTGGAGCCCTCTCCTACAATGAGCAGTTCTTC CASSLWRFGALSYNEQFF
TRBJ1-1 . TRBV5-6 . TGTGCCAGCAGCTCGGGAACGGGTTGGGACACTGAAGCTTTCTTT CASSSGTGWDTEAFF
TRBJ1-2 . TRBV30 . TGTGCCTGGACACGTCGGCACACCGATTATGGCTACACCTTC CAWTRRHTDYGYTF
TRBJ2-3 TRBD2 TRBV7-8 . TGTGCCAGCCTATTACGGCGGGGGGCTCTCACAGATACGCAGTATTTT CASLLRRGALTDTQYF
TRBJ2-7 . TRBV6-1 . TGTGCCAGCAGTGAAGCTAGGGGGGTGTACTACGAGCAGTACTTC CASSEARGVYYEQYF
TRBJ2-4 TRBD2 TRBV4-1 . TGCGCCAGCAGCCAACCGACTAGCGGAAAAAACATTCAGTACTTC CASSQPTSGKNIQYF
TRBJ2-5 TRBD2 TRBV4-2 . TGTGCCAGCAGCCAAGACGGGACTAGGGGGACCCAGTACTTC CASSQDGTRGTQYF
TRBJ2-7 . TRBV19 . TGTGCCTCGGGGTCCTACGAGCAGTACTTC CASGSYEQYF
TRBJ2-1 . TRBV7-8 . TGTGCCAGCAGCTTAGCGGGACTCAATTACAATGAGCAGTTCTTC CASSLAGLNYNEQFF
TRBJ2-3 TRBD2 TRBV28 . TGTGCCAGCAGTTCCCTAGCGGGAGGGCTAGATACGCAGTATTTT CASSSLAGGLDTQYF
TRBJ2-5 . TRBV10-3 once TGTGCCATCAGTGAGTCCGGACACCCGGAGACCCAGTACTTC CAISESGHPETQYF
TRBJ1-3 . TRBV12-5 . TGTGCTAGTGGTTTGGGACGGAGCTCTGGAAACACCATATATTTT CASGLGRSSGNTIYF
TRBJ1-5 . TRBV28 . TGTGCCAGCAGTCCACGGACCTTTGGGAATCAGCCCCAGCATTTT CASSPRTFGNQPQHF
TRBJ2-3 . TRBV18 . TGTGCCAGCTCACCACCAGTTTCTAGCGGCACAGATACGCAGTATTTT CASSPPVSSGTDTQYF
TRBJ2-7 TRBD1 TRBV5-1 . TGCGCCAGCAGCAGCTCCGGGACAGGGGGCAACGAGCAGTACTTC CASSSSGTGGNEQYF
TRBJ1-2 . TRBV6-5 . TGTGCCAGCAGGTCCTTGGACAGTAGAAACTATGGCTACACCTTC CASRSLDSRNYGYTF
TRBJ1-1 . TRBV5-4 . TGTGCCAGCAGCGCGGGGAACACTGAAGCTTTCTTT CASSAGNTEAFF
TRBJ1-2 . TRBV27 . TGTGCCACAAGAACCTTAAAGTCAAACTATGGCTACACCTTC CATRTLKSNYGYTF
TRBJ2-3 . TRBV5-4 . TGTGCCAGCAGCTTGAACGGGGCAGATACGCAGTATTTT CASSLNGADTQYF
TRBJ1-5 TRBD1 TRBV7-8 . TGTGCCAGCAGCTTAGACGGACAGGGGTTTTTTCAGCCCCAGCATTTT CASSLDGQGFFQPQHF
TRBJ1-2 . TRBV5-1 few TGCGCCAGCAGCCCAGGGATGAGTGGCTACACCTTC CASSPGMSGYTF
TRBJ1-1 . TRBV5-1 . TGCGCCAGCAGCTTATCGGAGAGCCTCGGGGGCACTGAAGCTTTCTTT CASSLSESLGGTEAFF
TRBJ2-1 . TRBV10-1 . TGCGCCAGCAGTGAGTCAGTGGGTTCAGTATACAATGAGCAGTTCTTC CASSESVGSVYNEQFF
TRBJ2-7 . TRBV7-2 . TGTGCCAGCAGCTCCCGGACTCTGGGGGAGCAGTACTTC CASSSRTLGEQYF